A single sample gave rise to the 27 T cell receptor beta chains below, sequenced in a study of CD8+ T cells in alopecia areata. Sequencing used cDNA as its template, made by extracting RNA and reverse transcribing it. The repertoire was sequenced with immunoSEQ multiplex PCR; TCRdb's copy has only in-frame clones and lacks some. Sampling found about 270,000 clones, none seen once. Sorting used CD4, CD8alpha, NKG2D, NKG2ACE and other markers on pooled cutaneous lymph node cells. The sequenced sample consisted of CD4+ T cells sorted from a lymph node. All receptors come from a C3H/HeJ mouse with alopecia areata. The mice in this strain carry MHC haplotype H2-k.

This clone was counted between two and nine times. Gene names denote mouse genes. The CDR3 end lies 4 residues beyond the end of the read and is filled in from the germline J gene. The V call is TRBV19, the J call TRBJ2-5; 7 bases are shared with TRBD1. CDR1 FNHDT and CDR2 SITEND come from the germline V gene (reference sequence). This CDR3 contains 14 residues. Incomplete CDR3 DNA: TGTGCCAGCAGTATGAAGCCAGGGGGAGAC. This encodes CASSMKPGGD. The whole CDR3 protein reads CASSMKPGGDTQYF.

This clone has more than one count but fewer than ten. All gene names here are mouse names. The CDR3 end lies 4 residues beyond the end of the read and is filled in from the germline J gene. The V gene is TRBV13-1, the J gene TRBJ2-3; 10 bases map to TRBD2. The CDR3 contains 15 residues. From germline, CDR1 is NSHNY and CDR2 SYGAGN. J lost 1 base, V lost 3 bases, and 2 bases had no gene match. The covered CDR3 bases are TGTGCCAGCAGTGCTGGACTGGGGGGTGCAGAA. Translating it yields CASSAGLGGAE. The full CDR3 reads CASSAGLGGAETLYF.

This clone was seen a handful of times. Gene labels here are mouse ones. The CDR3 end is not reached by the read, which stops 4 residues before it; the germline J gene fills it in. The chain uses TRBV13-1 and TRBJ2-2; 11 bases match TRBD2. J gave up 3 bases and V 7 bases, and 5 bases lay outside the gene matches. This CDR3 contains 15 residues. Germline V gives CDR1 NSHNY, CDR2 SYGAGN. The CDR3 sequence: CASHWGGADTGQLYF. The DNA read from the CDR3 is TGTGCCAGCCACTGGGGGGGCGCCGACACCGGG.

A note on this clone: Gene labels here are mouse ones. The sequence runs out 4 residues before the end of the CDR3; the remainder is reconstructed from the germline J gene. Distinct nucleotide sequences in the sample also encode this CDR3. V and J are TRBV1 and TRBJ2-2; D perhaps matches TRBD2 (6 bases). V lost 0 bases and J lost 0, with 8 bases in between. The CDR3 spans 16 residues. Germline V CDR1 and CDR2: NSQYPW, LRSPGD (reference sequence). CDR3 DNA (partial): TGCACCTGCAGTGCAGACTGGGGCGCAAACACCGGG. Protein product: CTCSADWGANTG. The full CDR3 protein reads CTCSADWGANTGQLYF. The variable domain in full, completed from reference TRBV1 and TRBJ2-2, reads VTLLEQNPRWRLVPRGQAVNLRCILKNSQYPWMSWYQQDLQKQLQWLFTLRSPGDKEVKSLPGADYLATRVTDTELRLQVANMSQGRTLYCTCSADWGANTGQLYFGEGSKLTVL.

Of note for this clone: The genes and germline here are from mouse. The read gets to within 4 residues of the CDR3 end, and the germline J gene fills in the rest. The chain has TRBV1 and TRBJ2-3; 10 nucleotides agree with TRBD2. In germline, CDR1 is NSQYPW, CDR2 LRSPGD (reference sequence). V shed 1 base, J shed 0 bases, and the junction held 4 bases outside the gene matches. The CDR3 loop spans 17 amino acids. The CDR3 region is CTCSAGLGGLSAETLYF. Incomplete CDR3 DNA: TGCACCTGCAGTGCAGGACTGGGGGGCCTTAGTGCAGAA.

This clone was seen only a few times. Here the gene names and germline are mouse. The read comes to an end 4 residues before the CDR3 does, leaving the germline J gene to fill in the end. The V and J genes are TRBV31 and TRBJ1-2; D call uncertain. There are 14 residues in the CDR3. Germline CDR1 is GKSSPN and CDR2 is SITVG. V shed 3 bases and J shed 0 bases, with 11 bases lying between them. Incomplete CDR3 DNA: TGTGCCTGGAGCCAAATCTCAGCAAACTCC. It codes for CAWSQISANS. In full, the CDR3 reads CAWSQISANSDYTF.

About this clone itself: Gene labels here are mouse ones. The DNA read from the CDR3 is TGTGCCAGCAGTCCTGGGACATTTGCAAACACA. This translates into CASSPGTFANT. The CDR3 in its entirety is CASSPGTFANTEVFF. The chain carries TRBV13-1 and TRBJ1-1; D perhaps matches TRBD1 (6 bases). Read coverage stops 4 residues before the CDR3 terminus; the germline J gene supplies the remainder. The CDR3 loop spans 15 amino acids. Trimming shortened V by 4 bases and J by 0 bases, and 13 bases separated the two germline ends. Germline assignment: CDR1 NSHNY and CDR2 SYGAGN.

Turning to this clone: Gene names are mouse gene names. Read coverage stops 4 residues before the CDR3 terminus; the germline J gene supplies the remainder. This chain links TRBV13-3 with TRBJ1-1, with TRBD1 identical over 11 bases. This CDR3 is built from 14 residues. Looked up from germline, CDR1 is NNHDY and CDR2 is SYVADS. The sequenced CDR3 bases are TGTGCCAGCAGTGGGGACAGGGGGATGACA. Residues: CASSGDRGMT. The entire CDR3 protein reads CASSGDRGMTEVFF.

Concerning this clone: Genes and germline are mouse. The read gets to within 4 residues of the CDR3 end, and the germline J gene fills in the rest. V gene TRBV1 combines with J gene TRBJ2-7; D might be TRBD1 (6 bases). This CDR3 has 13 residues. Germline V CDR1 and CDR2: NSQYPW, LRSPGD (reference sequence). Incomplete CDR3 DNA: TGCACCTGCAGTGCAGAGGAGGGGGAT. Protein: CTCSAEEGD. The entire CDR3 is CTCSAEEGDEQYF.

Comments on this clone: Being one base from a much bigger clone, this may be a read error. Genes and germline come from the mouse. The read is 4 residues too short to cover the CDR3 end, so that end is filled in from the germline J gene. Other DNA sequences in this sample translate to the same CDR3. The gene calls are TRBV13-2 and TRBJ2-7; 7 positions agree with TRBD1. V lost 4 bases and J lost 3; bases outside the gene matches: 1. The germline V gene encodes CDR1 NNHNN and CDR2 SYGAGS (reference sequence). The CDR3 is made up of 12 amino acids. The part of the CDR3 DNA that was read is TGTGCCAGCGGTCGGGACAGCTAT. Its translation is CASGRDSY. The full-length CDR3 reads as CASGRDSYEQYF.

This clone was seen only a few times. Gene and germline names: mouse. The part of the CDR3 DNA that was read is TGTGCCAGCAGTGGACAAAATAACTATGCT. Its protein product is CASSGQNNYA. In full, the CDR3 is CASSGQNNYAEQFF. The chain joins TRBV13-1 to TRBJ2-1; D gene uncertain. The read is 4 residues too short to cover the CDR3 end, so that end is filled in from the germline J gene. The CDR3 is made up of 14 amino acids. Looked up from germline, CDR1 is NSHNY and CDR2 is SYGAGN. Trimming left V 3 bases short and J 0 bases short, with 7 bases between.

A note on this clone: Genes here carry mouse names. Read coverage stops 4 residues before the CDR3 terminus; the germline J gene supplies the remainder. The rearrangement joins TRBV13-2 to TRBJ2-7; 12 bases map to TRBD2. This CDR3 is built from 15 residues. Looked up from germline, CDR1 is NNHNN and CDR2 is SYGAGS (reference sequence). V was pared by 2 bases and J by 3 bases, with 3 bases of the junction left unmatched. The CDR3: CASGERLGGRYEQYF. The sequenced CDR3 bases are TGTGCCAGCGGTGAGCGACTGGGGGGGCGCTAT.

This clone was seen a handful of times. These gene names are mouse names. The missing CDR3 end, 4 residues past where the read stops, is filled in from the germline J gene. The chain links TRBV3 to TRBJ2-5; 7 bases match TRBD2. From germline, CDR1 is SNHLY and CDR2 FYNGKV (reference sequence). Unmatched junction bases numbered 7, after V lost 3 bases and J lost 1 base. The CDR3 runs to 16 residues. The DNA read from the CDR3 is TGTGCCAGCAGCTTGTGGGGGGAAGAGGACCAAGAC. The encoded protein is CASSLWGEEDQD. The full CDR3 protein reads CASSLWGEEDQDTQYF.

For this clone: Gene names and germline refer to mouse. Read data end 4 residues before the CDR3 end; the end is taken from the germline J gene. The chain uses TRBV1 and TRBJ2-1, with 12 positions matching TRBD2. Germline V CDR1 and CDR2: NSQYPW, LRSPGD (reference sequence). CDR3 length: 14 amino acids. CDR3 loop: CTCSGLGGRPEQFF. The sequenced CDR3 bases are TGCACCTGCAGTGGACTGGGGGGGCGCCCT.

Remarks on this clone: Gene names are the mouse ones. The CDR3 end is not reached by the read, which stops 4 residues before it; the germline J gene fills it in. V gene TRBV31 combines with J gene TRBJ2-3, with 13 bases fitting TRBD2. Losses at the gene ends were 3 bases for V and 4 bases for J; bases not matched to a gene: 1. The CDR3 contains 14 residues. Germline CDR1 is GKSSPN and CDR2 is SITVG. The CDR3: CAWRDWGGPETLYF. The DNA read from the CDR3 is TGTGCCTGGAGGGACTGGGGGGGCCCAGAA. The full variable domain, in which reference TRBV31 and TRBJ2-3 provide the parts outside the CDR3, is AQTIHQWPVAEIKAVGSPLSLGCTIKGKSSPNLYWYWQATGGTLQQLFYSITVGQVESVVQLNLSASRPKDDQFILSTEKLLLSHSGFYLCAWRDWGGPETLYFGSGTRLTVL.

This clone was recorded a few times. Here the gene names and germline are mouse. The read ends 4 residues before the CDR3 terminus; that terminus is restored from the germline J gene. The sample contains more than one DNA sequence encoding this CDR3. This chain uses TRBV5 with TRBJ2-5; D is perhaps TRBD1 (5 bases). The CDR3 is 14 amino acids. In germline, CDR1 is LGHNA, CDR2 YNLKQL (reference sequence). Trimming shortened V by 4 bases and J by 1 base, and 9 bases separated the two germline ends. The CDR3 DNA, read in part, is TGTGCCAGCAGCCCTCAGGGAGACCAAGAC. Its translation is CASSPQGDQD. The whole CDR3 protein is CASSPQGDQDTQYF.

Worth noting for this clone: Each gene name is a mouse one. From the germline J gene comes the end of the CDR3, since the read stops 4 residues before it. The chain combines TRBV1 with TRBJ2-4; 10 positions match TRBD1. The CDR3 length is 16 residues. Germline V CDR1 and CDR2: NSQYPW, LRSPGD (reference sequence). Trimming took 2 bases from V and 3 from J; bases not matched to a gene: 5. CDR3 amino acids: CTCSAPGQGWQNTLYF. The part of the CDR3 DNA that was read is TGCACCTGCAGTGCACCGGGACAGGGGTGGCAAAAC.

This clone has a handful of counts. Genes and germline are mouse. The read halts 4 residues ahead of the CDR3 end, with the missing end drawn from the germline J gene. This same CDR3 is encoded by further DNA sequences in the sample. This sequence joins TRBV5 and TRBJ2-5; 9 nucleotides match TRBD2. Germline CDR1 LGHNA, CDR2 YNLKQL (reference sequence). The CDR3 has 16 residues. V dropped 0 bases and J dropped 1; count of bases not matched to a gene: 2. The sequenced part of the CDR3 DNA is TGTGCCAGCAGCCAAGACTGGGGGGGAGACCAAGAC. It translates to CASSQDWGGDQD. The full CDR3 is CASSQDWGGDQDTQYF.

Regarding this clone: Gene names denote mouse genes. The read finishes 4 residues shy of the CDR3 end, and the germline J gene is used to complete it. Within the sample, other DNA sequences also encode this same CDR3. The chain carries TRBV19 and TRBJ2-7, with 10 bases matching TRBD1. The CDR3 contains 14 residues. Germline V CDR1 and CDR2: FNHDT, SITEND (reference sequence). This chain's CDR3 is CASSMRDRGYEQYF. Incomplete CDR3 DNA: TGTGCCAGCAGTATGCGGGACAGGGGTTAT.

This clone was counted only a few times. The gene symbols are mouse symbols. With the read ending 4 residues before the CDR3 end, the germline J gene is used to fill in that end. This sample also contains other DNA sequences that code for the same CDR3. The chain couples TRBV5 to TRBJ1-2, with unresolved D. V was cut by 1 base and J by 3 bases, with 6 bases left in between. Germline V CDR1 and CDR2: LGHNA, YNLKQL (reference sequence). The CDR3 length is 13 residues. Partial CDR3 DNA: TGTGCCAGCAGCCAAGTGCCAGACTCC. It yields the protein CASSQVPDS. The whole CDR3 is CASSQVPDSDYTF.

Worth noting for this clone: Gene names are the mouse ones. The CDR3 end lies 4 residues beyond the end of the read and is filled in from the germline J gene. This chain joins TRBV13-2 and TRBJ2-3; 8 bases are shared with TRBD2. The CDR3 has 15 residues. The V and J ends lost 5 bases and 1 base, in that order; junction bases with no gene match: 6. Per the germline V gene, CDR1 is NNHNN and CDR2 is SYGAGS (reference sequence). The DNA read from the CDR3 is TGTGCCAGCGGATTGGGGGGGGCTGGTGCAGAA. It specifies CASGLGGAGAE. The whole CDR3 reads CASGLGGAGAETLYF.

In regard to this clone: The gene names given are mouse names. Read sequence stops 4 residues before the CDR3 end, and the germline J gene provides the missing end. This same CDR3 is encoded by further DNA sequences in the sample. The rearrangement joins TRBV1 to TRBJ2-5, with 12 bases aligning to TRBD1. There are 15 residues in the CDR3. From germline, CDR1 is NSQYPW and CDR2 LRSPGD (reference sequence). Incomplete CDR3 DNA: TGCACCTGCAGTGCACCGGGACAGGGGGCAGAC. This translates into CTCSAPGQGAD. The full CDR3 reads CTCSAPGQGADTQYF.

In its sample, this clone was seen a few times. A read error may explain this, as a much larger clone is one base away. Gene labels here are mouse ones. The read stops 4 residues short of the end of the CDR3; the missing end is completed from the germline J gene. The chain uses TRBV13-2 and TRBJ1-1, with a possible D match to TRBD1 (6 bases). From germline, CDR1 is NNHNN and CDR2 SYGAGS (reference sequence). The CDR3 runs 13 residues. Trimming left V 3 bases short and J 1 base short, with 7 bases between. The part of the CDR3 DNA that was read is TGTGCCAGCGGTGGGACAGAAAACACA. This translates into CASGGTENT. The full CDR3 protein reads CASGGTENTEVFF.

The table lists this clone with a few counts. The gene names here belong to mouse. With the read ending 4 residues before the CDR3 end, the germline J gene is used to fill in that end. This rearrangement joins TRBV31 to TRBJ1-2; TRBD1 agrees at 8 bases. CDR1 is GKSSPN, CDR2 SITVG, per germline. V was clipped by 6 bases and J by 1 base; unmatched bases: 10. The CDR3 has 15 residues. The CDR3 bases that were read are TGTGCCTGTGGGTCAGGGGGCGGGAAAAACTCC. It yields the protein CACGSGGGKNS. The full-length CDR3 reads as CACGSGGGKNSDYTF.

Regarding this clone: Any gene name here is a mouse gene name. With the read ending 4 residues before the CDR3 end, the germline J gene is used to fill in that end. V usage is TRBV17 and J usage is TRBJ2-1, with 12 bases lining up with TRBD2. Trimming at V came to 8 bases and at J to 4 bases, leaving 3 bases not matched to a gene. The germline V gene encodes CDR1 MNHDT and CDR2 YYDKIL. The CDR3 runs to 14 residues. CDR3 amino acids: CASGDWGAYAEQFF. Incomplete CDR3 DNA: TGTGCTAGCGGGGACTGGGGGGCTTATGCT.

This clone has only a few counts. The germline and genes are mouse ones. The CDR3 goes on 4 residues after the read ends, and that part is filled in from the germline J gene. Other DNA sequences of this sample code for an identical CDR3. The rearrangement uses TRBV5 and TRBJ2-2; no clear D gene. This CDR3 is 14 amino acids long. The V end was cut by 2 bases, the J end by 0 bases, with 4 bases between. The germline V gene encodes CDR1 LGHNA and CDR2 YNLKQL (reference sequence). Partial CDR3 DNA: TGTGCCAGCAGCCAAACAACAAACACCGGG. Encoded protein: CASSQTTNTG. The full CDR3 is CASSQTTNTGQLYF.

Details on this clone: Here the gene names and germline are mouse. The CDR3 end is not reached by the read, which stops 4 residues before it; the germline J gene fills it in. The V gene is TRBV5, the J gene TRBJ2-1; possibly TRBD2 for D (6 bases). Trimming cost V 4 bases and J 3 bases, with 10 bases left between them. Germline V gives CDR1 LGHNA, CDR2 YNLKQL (reference sequence). The CDR3 totals 14 residues. The DNA read from the CDR3 is TGTGCCAGCAGCCCCGACTGGATCTATGCT. It encodes CASSPDWIYA. The full CDR3 protein is CASSPDWIYAEQFF.